These T cell receptor beta chains were read from a single sample in a study of T cells in Graves' hyperthyroidism and ophthalmopathy. TCRdb reanalysed the multiplex PCR reads using MiXCR and keeps one entry per CDR3 protein. The table has over 550,000 distinct CDR3 sequences, about a sixth seen once. Material: blood. All receptors derive from a young woman with Graves' hyperthyroidism. The CDR3 runs from the conserved cysteine through the conserved F or W. D genes are given only for firm matches. The size field is filled for only some rows; it gives once, few, many or a size class.

d_call	j_call	clone_size	v_call	cdr3_nt	cdr3_aa
TRBD1	TRBJ2-1	many	TRBV30	TGTGCCTGGTCGCCAGGGGGATCCTACAATGAGCAGTTCTTC	CAWSPGGSYNEQFF
-	TRBJ1-1	many	TRBV29-1	TGCAGCGTTGGCCCTCTGGGGTCGTCAGCTTTCTTT	CSVGPLGSSAFF
-	TRBJ2-1	-	TRBV7-2	TGTGCCAGCAGCTCCGGTCGAGGGGGGGTTAATGAGCAGTTCTTC	CASSSGRGGVNEQFF
TRBD1	TRBJ1-1	many	TRBV12-3/TRBV12-4	TGTGCCAGCAGACCCACCGACAGGGCGCACACTGAAGCTTTCTTT	CASRPTDRAHTEAFF
-	TRBJ2-7	few	TRBV4-3	TGCGCCAGCAGCCAAGACATGTCCTACGAGCAGTACTTC	CASSQDMSYEQYF
TRBD2	TRBJ2-7	-	TRBV7-9	TGTGCAGCCAGCGGGGGCATTTACAATGAGCAGTACTTC	CAASGGIYNEQYF
-	TRBJ2-6	-	TRBV5-1	TGCGCCAGCAGCCCGGTTTCTGGGGCCAACGTCCTGACTTTC	CASSPVSGANVLTF
TRBD2	TRBJ2-3	many	TRBV24-1	TGTGCCACCAGTGATTTGTCACCAGCGGGAGTAACAGATACGCAGTATTTT	CATSDLSPAGVTDTQYF
TRBD1	TRBJ2-1	-	TRBV7-2	TGTGCCAGCAGCCGCGGACAGGTCTTCAATGAGCAGTTCTTC	CASSRGQVFNEQFF
TRBD1	TRBJ1-5	-	TRBV6-2/TRBV6-3	TGTGCCAGCAGGGGACAGGGATGGCCCCAGCATTTT	CASRGQGWPQHF
-	TRBJ1-2	many	TRBV6-1	TGTGCCAGCAGTGAAGTCACGGATAACTATGGCTACACCTTC	CASSEVTDNYGYTF
TRBD2	TRBJ2-1	-	TRBV28	TGTGCCAGCAGTTCAGGACTAGATCCAACCAATGAGCAGTTCTTC	CASSSGLDPTNEQFF
TRBD1	TRBJ2-2	-	TRBV27	TGTGCCAGCAGTTTGCGAACAGGGGTAGGACTGTTTTTT	CASSLRTGVGLFF
-	TRBJ1-2	many	TRBV20-1	TGCAGTGCGCCCTGGGAAGCCGGCTACACCTTC	CSAPWEAGYTF
TRBD1	TRBJ1-5	many	TRBV2	TGTGCCAGCAGTGAAGCCGTCGGGACAGGGGAAGAGACCCAGCATTTT	CASSEAVGTGEETQHF
TRBD1	TRBJ1-1	many	TRBV5-1	TGCGCCAGCAGCGTAGTCGGTACAGGGGACACTGAAGCTTTCTTT	CASSVVGTGDTEAFF
-	TRBJ2-3	many	TRBV11-1	TGTGCCAGCAGTCGAATAAACCCTAGCACAGATACGCAGTATTTT	CASSRINPSTDTQYF
-	TRBJ1-2	-	TRBV20-1	TGCAGTGCTTTTGACGGGGATGGCTACACCTTC	CSAFDGDGYTF
TRBD2	TRBJ2-5	many	TRBV11-2	TGTGCCAGCAGCCTCACGGGGCTAGCGGGAGTGGGAGAGACCCAGTACTTC	CASSLTGLAGVGETQYF
-	TRBJ2-7	few	TRBV6-1	TGTGCCGAGGGGATGGGGGGCTCCTACGAGCAGTACTTC	CAEGMGGSYEQYF
-	TRBJ2-7	-	TRBV12-3/TRBV12-4	TGTGCCAGCAGTTTGGTTCAGGGAATGTCCGAGCAGTACTTC	CASSLVQGMSEQYF
-	TRBJ2-7	few	TRBV12-3/TRBV12-4	TGTGCCAGCACAAACGAGGGTACCTACGAGCAGTACTTC	CASTNEGTYEQYF
-	TRBJ2-5	-	TRBV10-3	TGTGCCATCAGGGAACCAGGGCAAGAGACCCAGTACTTC	CAIREPGQETQYF
-	TRBJ2-1	many	TRBV3-1	TGTGCCAGCAGCCAAGCGGGCAGCGGTAATATCAATGAGCAGTTCTTC	CASSQAGSGNINEQFF
-	TRBJ1-1	-	TRBV7-9	TGTGCCAGCAGCTCACTAAGACAGGCACAAATGAACACTGAAGCTTTCTTT	CASSSLRQAQMNTEAFF
-	TRBJ1-4	few	TRBV6-1	TGTGCCAGCATCCTAAACGGGGGTCTTGGTGAAAAACTGTTTTTT	CASILNGGLGEKLFF
-	TRBJ1-5	few	TRBV13	TGTGCCAGCAGCTTAAGGGTAGGCAGCAATCAGCCCCAGCATTTT	CASSLRVGSNQPQHF
-	TRBJ1-2	-	TRBV3-1	TGTGCCAGCAGCCAAGCTCTCGGGGGAGGCTACACCTTC	CASSQALGGGYTF
-	TRBJ1-4	-	TRBV24-1	TGTGCCACCAGTGAGCCGCCCGATGGGTCGAAACTGTTTTTT	CATSEPPDGSKLFF
-	TRBJ2-2	few	TRBV28	TGTGCCAGCAGTCGACCCACGGGGACCGGGGAGCTGTTTTTT	CASSRPTGTGELFF
TRBD2	TRBJ2-3	-	TRBV4-3	TGCGCCAGCAGCCAAGATCCAACTAGCGGGGCAGATACGCAGTATTTT	CASSQDPTSGADTQYF
TRBD2	TRBJ2-2	-	TRBV12-3/TRBV12-4	TGTGCCAGCAGTAGACTAGCGGGGGCCATCAACACCGGGGAGCTGTTTTTT	CASSRLAGAINTGELFF
-	TRBJ1-5	-	TRBV20-1	TGCAGTTCACACCGAGGTAAAGGTCAGCCCCAGCATTTT	CSSHRGKGQPQHF
-	TRBJ2-1	-	TRBV20-1	TGCAGTGCTAGCGGGAACCACAATGAGCAGTTCTTC	CSASGNHNEQFF
-	TRBJ2-1	once	TRBV19	TGTGCCACCCAACCGGGCGGGACCTACAATGAGCAGTTCTTC	CATQPGGTYNEQFF
TRBD2	TRBJ2-1	many	TRBV16	TGTGCCAGCACACGGAGCGGGAGCTCCTACAATGAGCAGTTCTTC	CASTRSGSSYNEQFF
TRBD1	TRBJ2-7	few	TRBV24-1	TGTGCCACCAGTGATCCCGGGACAGGGGGCAGGTACGAGCAGTACTTC	CATSDPGTGGRYEQYF
-	TRBJ1-2	few	TRBV30	TGTGCCTGGAGATGGTCGGGTTCGAATGGCTACACCTTC	CAWRWSGSNGYTF
-	TRBJ1-1	-	TRBV4-1	TGCGCCAGCAGCCAAGGCCCCTTCACCCGAGAGAACACTGAAGCTTTCTTT	CASSQGPFTRENTEAFF
-	TRBJ2-7	many	TRBV7-2	TGTGCCAGCAGCTTAGTCAGAGAGTCCTACGAGCAGTACTTC	CASSLVRESYEQYF
-	TRBJ1-5	-	TRBV9	TGTGCCAGCAGCATATCGGGGAATAGCAATCAGCCCCAGCATTTT	CASSISGNSNQPQHF
-	TRBJ2-7	many	TRBV10-3	TGTGCCATCAGTGAACAGGGTTTGCACGAGCAGTACTTC	CAISEQGLHEQYF
TRBD1	TRBJ2-3	many	TRBV5-1	TGCGCCAGCAGCTTGCAGGGGGCTTGGACAGATACGCAGTATTTT	CASSLQGAWTDTQYF
TRBD1	TRBJ1-6	many	TRBV2	TGTGCCAGGAGACAGGGGGCGCATAATTCACCCCTCCACTTT	CARRQGAHNSPLHF
-	TRBJ2-7	few	TRBV28	TGTGCCAGCAGTTTACCTCTGGGCTCCTACGAGCAGTACTTC	CASSLPLGSYEQYF
-	TRBJ2-3	few	TRBV7-2	TGTGCCAGCAGCTTGACAGCTAGAACGCAGTATTTT	CASSLTARTQYF
TRBD1	TRBJ2-7	-	TRBV5-1	TGCGCCAGCAGCTTCCGGGACAGGGAAGGGGAGCAGTACTTC	CASSFRDREGEQYF
-	TRBJ2-1	many	TRBV7-9	TGTGCCAGCAGCAAAGACACTAACAATGAGCAGTTCTTC	CASSKDTNNEQFF
TRBD2	TRBJ2-5	-	TRBV7-3	TGTGCCAGCAGCCGAGCGGGGGGTGAGACCCAGTACTTC	CASSRAGGETQYF
TRBD2	TRBJ2-3	many	TRBV20-1	TGCAGTGCTAGTTTAGCGGGGGGACTCACAGATACGCAGTATTTT	CSASLAGGLTDTQYF
-	TRBJ2-5	many	TRBV2	TGTGCCAGCGGAGGGGACACGGAGTCGACCCAGTACTTC	CASGGDTESTQYF
TRBD1	TRBJ2-1	many	TRBV9	TGTGCCAGCAGCCCTAGACAGGGGGAGGATGAGCAGTTCTTC	CASSPRQGEDEQFF
TRBD2	TRBJ2-1	many	TRBV5-1	TGCGCCAGCAGCCTGGGACTAGCGATATACAATGAGCAGTTCTTC	CASSLGLAIYNEQFF